Each of the 30 T cell receptor beta chains below was sequenced from the same sample in a study of regulatory T cells in long-lasting Graves disease. Documented time point: newly diagnosed GD, antithyroid drugs for less than 3 months. TCR sequences were obtained from RNA taken from PBMCs. Construction of the TCR beta libraries employed iRepertoire HTBI primers in conjunction with Arm-PCR of CDR3 regions. One entry per CDR3 protein results from TCRdb running MiXCR on the multiplex PCR reads. In the table there are approximately 470,000 distinct CDR3 sequences, about 17% of which are singletons. This sample also belongs to another study, concerning T cells in Graves' hyperthyroidism and ophthalmopathy.

Sample: peripheral blood mononuclear cells (PBMCs), taken at new diagnosis, from a patient treated with antithyroid drugs. All receptors come from a man aged 35-49 years with Graves disease.

This clonotype was detected many times. The chain couples TRBV2 to TRBJ2-2; TRBD2 agrees at 8 bases. This CDR3 is built from 15 residues. Germline CDR1 and CDR2: SNHLY and FYNNEI. V lost 4 bases and J lost 1; bases outside the gene matches: 2. This CDR3 is CASSGLAQNTGELFF. The CDR3 nucleotides are TGTGCCAGCAGTGGACTAGCGCAGAACACCGGGGAGCTGTTTTTT.

This chain connects TRBV24-1 to TRBJ2-2; D is ambiguous. Trimming left V 4 bases short and J 6 bases short, with 17 bases between. The CDR3 totals 16 residues. Looked up from germline, CDR1 is KGHDR and CDR2 is SFDVKD. The CDR3 loop reads CATSDGREAIAGELFF. CDR3 DNA sequence: TGTGCCACCAGTGACGGCCGAGAGGCAATAGCCGGGGAGCTGTTTTTT.

The table lists this clonotype with many counts. V is TRBV7-2 and J is TRBJ1-5; 8 bases match TRBD1. Germline CDR1 SGHTA, CDR2 FQGNSA. This CDR3 contains 15 residues. The junction had 6 bases not matched to a gene; V was cut back by 4 bases and J by 4 bases. The chain's CDR3 is CASSSQGARNQPQHF. The CDR3 DNA follows: TGTGCCAGCAGCTCCCAGGGGGCGCGTAATCAGCCCCAGCATTTT. The full variable domain, in which reference TRBV7-2 and TRBJ1-5 provide the parts outside the CDR3, is GAGVSQSPSNKVTEKGKDVELRCDPISGHTALYWYRQSLGQGLEFLIYFQGNSAPDKSGLPSDRFSAERTGGSVSTLTIQRTQQEDSAVYLCASSSQGARNQPQHFGDGTRLSIL.

This clonotype showed up just a few times. The chain combines TRBV5-1 with TRBJ2-7; the match to TRBD1 covers 9 bases. The CDR3 loop spans 14 amino acids. Germline V gene data show CDR1 as SGHRS and CDR2 as YFSETQ. Unmatched junction bases numbered 10, after V lost 6 bases and J lost 6 bases. As DNA, the CDR3 is TGCGCCAGCAACCGGGACAGGGAGGTGGGCGAGCAGTACTTC. Translated, it gives CASNRDREVGEQYF.

A few counts support this clonotype. The V call is TRBV6-1, the J call TRBJ1-4; 7 bases fit TRBD1. CDR1 and CDR2 (germline): MNHNS, SASEGT. With 6 bases clipped from V and 10 bases from J, the junction kept 5 bases outside the gene matches. This CDR3 region has 12 residues. Here the CDR3 reads CASRRQGGKLFF. CDR3 in DNA: TGTGCCAGCAGACGACAGGGTGGAAAACTGTTTTTT.

This clonotype was detected a few times. A read error may be the cause here, since a much bigger clone is one base away. The chain links TRBV5-1 to TRBJ2-5; D ambiguous. The CDR3 is made up of 11 amino acids. Germline loops: CDR1 SGHRS, CDR2 YFSETQ. DNA of the CDR3: TGTGCCAGCACCAGCCAAGAGACCCAGTACTTC. Protein sequence: CASTSQETQYF.

The sample holds a few counts of this clonotype. The chain combines TRBV12-3 or TRBV12-4 with TRBJ2-3; TRBD2 matches 7 bases. J was trimmed by 3 bases and V by 2 bases; bases with no gene match: 8. The CDR3 is made up of 16 amino acids. The CDR3 bases are TGTGCCAGCAGTTTAAGGGCGGGAGTGGGGACAGATACGCAGTATTTT. Translating it yields CASSLRAGVGTDTQYF.

This clonotype has ten or more counts. J is TRBJ2-3 and V is TRBV20-1; TRBD2 aligns across 13 bases. Germline V CDR1 and CDR2: DFQATT, SNEGSKA (reference sequence). The length of the CDR3 is 16 residues. V lost 2 bases and J lost 3; bases outside the gene matches: 5. CDR3 DNA sequence: TGCAGTGCTAGATTCCCGGGACTAGCGGGAACAGATACGCAGTATTTT. It is translated as CSARFPGLAGTDTQYF.

This clonotype was observed many times. The rearrangement uses TRBV20-1 and TRBJ2-3; 8 positions agree with TRBD2. From germline, CDR1 is DFQATT and CDR2 SNEGSKA (reference sequence). V shed 4 bases and J 0 bases; nucleotides not matched to a gene: 9. This CDR3 spans 16 amino acids. Here the CDR3 DNA reads TGCAGTGCTACCGTGCTAGCGGGTTATAGCACAGATACGCAGTATTTT. Translated: CSATVLAGYSTDTQYF.

This clonotype was detected many times. This rearrangement joins TRBV7-8 to TRBJ2-5, with 10 bases aligning to TRBD2. The germline V gene encodes CDR1 SGHVS and CDR2 FQNEAQ. V shed 5 bases, J shed 4 bases, and the junction held 4 bases outside the gene matches. This CDR3 region has 14 residues. Here the CDR3 reads CASSAGTSVETQYF. The DNA of the CDR3 is TGTGCCAGCAGCGCCGGGACTAGCGTAGAGACCCAGTACTTC.

This clonotype appeared a few times. This chain connects TRBV6-5 to TRBJ2-7; TRBD2 matches at 13 bases. V gave up 0 bases and J gave up 6 bases; unmatched junction bases: 2. Germline V lookup: CDR1 MNHEY, CDR2 SVGAGI. This CDR3 contains 15 residues. DNA for the CDR3: TGTGCCAGCAGTTACTCGACTAGCGGGAGGAGCGAGCAGTACTTC. Protein: CASSYSTSGRSEQYF.

This clonotype was recorded many times. This chain links TRBV11-3 with TRBJ2-1, with D perhaps TRBD2 (5 bases). This CDR3 is 13 amino acids long. CDR1 SGHNT and CDR2 YENEEA come from the germline V gene. With 5 bases removed from V and 6 bases from J, the gap between germline ends came to 11 bases. The CDR3 nucleotides are TGTGCCAGCAGCGGGCAAGGGAGCAATGAGCAGTTCTTC. Translation: CASSGQGSNEQFF.

This clonotype was counted at least ten times. The gene calls are TRBV3-1 and TRBJ2-2; 10 nucleotides match TRBD1. CDR1 is LGHDT and CDR2 is YNNKEL in the germline V gene (reference sequence). The CDR3 runs to 16 residues. The J segment lost 6 bases and the V segment lost 4 bases, leaving 8 bases of the junction unmatched. The CDR3 nucleotides read TGTGCCAGCAGCCTCTTCAGGGACAGGGGTCCCGGGGAGCTGTTTTTT. This sequence encodes CASSLFRDRGPGELFF.

This clonotype was detected a few times. The CDR3 bases are TGTGCCACCTCTTCCCGGGTCTCTGGACCCGGGGAGCTGTTTTTT. Its protein is CATSSRVSGPGELFF. This chain connects TRBV24-1 to TRBJ2-2; D call uncertain. CDR3 length: 15 amino acids. The ends were cut back, 9 bases at V and 6 bases at J, with 19 bases in the middle. Germline CDR1 is KGHDR and CDR2 is SFDVKD.

Comments on this clonotype: Compared with germline, one end of the junction differs, possibly owing to a read error. V usage is TRBV28 and J usage is TRBJ2-1; 11 nucleotides line up with TRBD2. Germline loops: CDR1 MDHEN, CDR2 SYDVKM. The CDR3 runs to 16 residues. The CDR3 DNA reads TGTGCCAGCAGTACCCTAGCGGGGGGATCCTACAATGAGCAGCTCTTC. Translating gives CASSTLAGGSYNEQLF. The complete variable domain, with remaining parts taken from reference TRBV28 and TRBJ2-1, reads DVKVTQSSRYLVKRTGEKVFLECVQDMDHENMFWYRQDPGLGLRLIYFSYDVKMKEKGDIPEGYSVSREKKERFSLILESASTNQTSMYLCASSTLAGGSYNEQLFGPGTRLTVL.

The chain employs TRBV29-1 and TRBJ2-2; TRBD2 matches 9 bases. From germline, CDR1 is SQVTM and CDR2 ANQGSEA. Trimming at V came to 4 bases and at J to 6 bases, leaving 6 bases not matched to a gene. CDR3 length: 14 amino acids. The DNA of the CDR3 is TGCAGCGTTGGTGGCGGGAGGGTCGCCGGGGAGCTGTTTTTT. Its translation: CSVGGGRVAGELFF.

At least ten counts were recorded for this clonotype. The rearrangement links TRBV5-1 to TRBJ2-7, with 7 bases that match TRBD1. The CDR3 extends over 15 amino acids. V lost 2 bases, J lost 4 bases, and 9 bases stayed unmatched. From germline, CDR1 is SGHRS and CDR2 YFSETQ. Here the CDR3 DNA reads TGCGCCAGCAGCTTTTCCGGGACAGAGAGATACGAGCAGTACTTC. This encodes CASSFSGTERYEQYF. Complete variable domain (other parts from reference TRBV5-1 and TRBJ2-7): KAGVTQTPRYLIKTRGQQVTLSCSPISGHRSVSWYQQTPGQGLQFLFEYFSETQRNKGNFPGRFSGRQFSNSRSEMNVSTLELGDSALYLCASSFSGTERYEQYFGPGTRLTVT.

In this sample, this clonotype turned up a few times. CDR3 bases: TGTGCCAGCAGCGTAGCTCGACAGTCCGAAGAGACCCAGTACTTC. Translation: CASSVARQSEETQYF. The V and J genes are TRBV9 and TRBJ2-5, with D maybe TRBD1 (5 bases). V was clipped by 0 bases and J by 3 bases, with 12 bases between them. Germline CDR1 is SGDLS and CDR2 is YYNGEE. The CDR3 runs to 15 residues. The full variable domain, completed using reference TRBV9 and TRBJ2-5, is DSGVTQTPKHLITATGQRVTLRCSPRSGDLSVYWYQQSLDQGLQFLIQYYNGEERAKGNILERFSAQQFPDLHSELNLSSLELGDSALYFCASSVARQSEETQYFGPGTRLLVL.

The sample holds many counts of this clonotype. V gene TRBV2 combines with J gene TRBJ2-3, with 9 bases fitting TRBD2. The CDR3 extends over 14 amino acids. V was clipped by 9 bases and J by 1 base; unmatched bases: 5. Germline V gene sequence: CDR1 SNHLY, CDR2 FYNNEI. DNA of the CDR3: TGTGCCAGTGCCTTAGCGGGGGGCACAGATACGCAGTATTTT. Its protein product is CASALAGGTDTQYF.

This clonotype was counted only a few times. The V and J genes are TRBV19 and TRBJ2-1; D is ambiguous. CDR3 length: 14 amino acids. Per germline, CDR1 LNHDA and CDR2 SQIVND (reference sequence). Trimming shortened V by 5 bases and J by 4 bases, and 12 bases separated the two germline ends. CDR3 residues: CASSPGRSYNEQFF. The CDR3 DNA reads TGTGCCAGTAGTCCCGGTAGGTCATACAATGAGCAGTTCTTC.

This clonotype was counted at least ten times. The rearrangement joins TRBV20-1 to TRBJ1-2; maybe TRBD1 (6 bases). CDR1 is DFQATT, CDR2 SNEGSKA, per germline (reference sequence). Trimming pared 1 base from V and 7 bases from J, leaving 22 bases between. The CDR3 contains 16 residues. CDR3 sequence: CSARVLMGRQGGGYTF. The CDR3, as DNA: TGCAGTGCTAGAGTACTCATGGGACGGCAAGGGGGTGGCTACACCTTC.

This clonotype was picked up many times. The J gene is TRBJ2-2, the V gene TRBV28; TRBD2 agrees at 8 bases. Trimming cost V 7 bases and J 5 bases; bases outside gene matches: 6. The CDR3 spans 14 residues. Germline V CDR1 and CDR2: MDHEN, SYDVKM. The DNA of the CDR3 is TGTGCCAGCACCCGGGGGGGTGTAACCGGGGAGCTGTTTTTT. Encoded protein: CASTRGGVTGELFF.

This chain uses TRBV10-3 with TRBJ2-3; 9 bases map to TRBD2. Germline V gene sequence: CDR1 ENHRY, CDR2 SYGVKD. CDR3 length: 14 amino acids. The V gene end was trimmed by 9 bases and the J gene end by 2 bases; junction bases not matched to a gene: 6. CDR3 protein: CAMTSGTDTDTQYF. Written as DNA, the CDR3 is TGTGCCATGACTAGCGGTACTGACACAGATACGCAGTATTTT.

Only one count was recorded for this clonotype. V and J are TRBV29-1 and TRBJ2-7; no clear D gene. V was pared by 4 bases and J by 2 bases, with 6 bases between. Germline assignment: CDR1 SQVTM and CDR2 ANQGSEA. The CDR3 covers 11 residues. The CDR3: CSVAEAYEQYF. DNA of the CDR3: TGCAGCGTTGCTGAAGCCTACGAGCAGTACTTC.

This clonotype occurred many times. The chain joins TRBV30 to TRBJ1-4; D is uncertain. CDR1 and CDR2 (germline): GTSNPN, SVGIG (reference sequence). The CDR3 runs to 12 residues. V was pared by 7 bases and J by 5 bases, with 11 bases between. The CDR3 DNA reads TGTGCCTTACGCTTACAAAATGAAAAACTGTTTTTT. Amino acid sequence: CALRLQNEKLFF.

Ten or more counts support this clonotype. The chain is built from TRBV29-1 and TRBJ2-1, with 8 bases fitting TRBD2. CDR3 length: 15 amino acids. V shed 0 bases, J shed 8 bases, and the junction held 9 bases outside the gene matches. CDR1 is SQVTM, CDR2 ANQGSEA, per germline. Here the CDR3 DNA reads TGCAGCGTTGAAGAGTTAGAGCGGGAGTGGGATGAGCAGTTCTTC. This sequence encodes CSVEELEREWDEQFF.

This clonotype was seen ten or more times. The rearrangement uses TRBV18 and TRBJ2-1; D unresolved. The CDR3 is 14 residues long. V lost 8 bases, J lost 0 bases, and 11 bases lay in between. Germline V gene lookup returns CDR1 KGHSH and CDR2 LQKENI. This chain's CDR3 is CASSPPSSYNEQFF. For the CDR3, the DNA is TGTGCCAGCAGCCCCCCGAGCTCCTACAATGAGCAGTTCTTC.

This clonotype was counted ten times or more. The CDR3 sequence: CSAYRVPRESDTQYF. CDR3 in DNA: TGCAGTGCTTACAGGGTCCCCCGGGAGTCAGATACGCAGTATTTT. The gene calls are TRBV20-1 and TRBJ2-3; either TRBD1 or TRBD2 may fit D (6 bases each). With 5 bases removed from V and 4 bases from J, the gap between germline ends came to 19 bases. This CDR3 comprises 15 residues. CDR1 is DFQATT, CDR2 SNEGSKA, per germline (reference sequence).

This clonotype appeared many times. The rearrangement links TRBV14 to TRBJ1-1; TRBD1 is a possible D gene (5 bases). Germline loops: CDR1 SGHDN, CDR2 FVKESK. V lost 4 bases to trimming and J lost 5 bases, with 14 bases between them. The CDR3 loop spans 14 amino acids. The CDR3 spells CASSRQGGRTEAFF. For the CDR3, the DNA is TGTGCCAGCAGCCGGCAGGGTGGTAGAACTGAAGCTTTCTTT.

This clonotype occurred many times. The rearrangement uses TRBV20-1 and TRBJ2-3; TRBD2 matches 14 bases. Germline CDR1 and CDR2: DFQATT and SNEGSKA (reference sequence). V was clipped by 7 bases and J by 6 bases; unmatched bases: 3. The CDR3 loop spans 13 amino acids. CDR3 coding DNA: TGCAGTGAGGGGACTAGCGGGAGTGATACGCAGTATTTT. Protein product: CSEGTSGSDTQYF.